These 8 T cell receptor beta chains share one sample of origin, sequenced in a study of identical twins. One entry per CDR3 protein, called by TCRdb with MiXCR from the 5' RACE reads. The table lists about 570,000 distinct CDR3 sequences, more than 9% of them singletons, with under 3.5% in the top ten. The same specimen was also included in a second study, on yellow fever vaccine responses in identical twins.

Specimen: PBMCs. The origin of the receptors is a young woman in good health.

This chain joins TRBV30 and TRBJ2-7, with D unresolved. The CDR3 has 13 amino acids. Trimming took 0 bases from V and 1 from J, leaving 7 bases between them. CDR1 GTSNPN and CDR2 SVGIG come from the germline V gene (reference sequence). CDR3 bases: TGTGCCTGGAGTGTAAAGAGTTCCTACGAGCAGTACTTC. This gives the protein CAWSVKSSYEQYF.

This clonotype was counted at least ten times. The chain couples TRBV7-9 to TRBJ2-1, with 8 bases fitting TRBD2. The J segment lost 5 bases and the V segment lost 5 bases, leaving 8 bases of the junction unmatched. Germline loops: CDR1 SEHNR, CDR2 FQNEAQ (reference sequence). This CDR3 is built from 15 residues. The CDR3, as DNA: TGTGCCAGCAGCAACCGACCGGGGGGGGACAATGAGCAGTTCTTC. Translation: CASSNRPGGDNEQFF. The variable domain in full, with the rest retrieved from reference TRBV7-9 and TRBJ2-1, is DTGVSQNPRHKITKRGQNVTFRCDPISEHNRLYWYRQTLGQGPEFLTYFQNEAQLEKSRLLSDRFSAERPKGSFSTLEIQRTEQGDSAMYLCASSNRPGGDNEQFFGPGTRLTVL.

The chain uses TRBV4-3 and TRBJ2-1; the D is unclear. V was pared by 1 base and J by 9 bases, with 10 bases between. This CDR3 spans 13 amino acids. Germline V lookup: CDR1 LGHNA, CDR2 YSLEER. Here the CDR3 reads CASSQGTSFEQFF. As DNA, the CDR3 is TGCGCCAGCAGCCAAGGTACAAGCTTTGAGCAGTTCTTC.

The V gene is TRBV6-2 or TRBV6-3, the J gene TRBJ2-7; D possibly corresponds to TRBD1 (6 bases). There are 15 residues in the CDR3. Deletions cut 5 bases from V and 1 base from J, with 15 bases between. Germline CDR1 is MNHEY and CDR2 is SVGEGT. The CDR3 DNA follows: TGTGCCAGCAGTCCAACAGGGATCAAATCCTACGAGCAGTACTTC. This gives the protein CASSPTGIKSYEQYF.

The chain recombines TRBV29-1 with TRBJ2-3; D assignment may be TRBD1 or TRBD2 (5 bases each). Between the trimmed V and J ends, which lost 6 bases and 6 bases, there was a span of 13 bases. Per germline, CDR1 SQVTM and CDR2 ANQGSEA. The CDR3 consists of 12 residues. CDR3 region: CSVTRGRDTQYF. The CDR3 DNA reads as TGCAGCGTCACTAGGGGTCGCGATACGCAGTATTTT.

CDR3 residues: CAISPGSADTQYF. CDR3 in DNA: TGTGCCATCAGTCCCGGGTCAGCAGATACGCAGTATTTT. V is TRBV10-3 and J is TRBJ2-3; D unclear. This CDR3 has 13 amino acids. Germline CDR1 reads ENHRY; CDR2 reads SYGVKD. Trimming cost V 5 bases and J 4 bases, with 10 bases left between them.

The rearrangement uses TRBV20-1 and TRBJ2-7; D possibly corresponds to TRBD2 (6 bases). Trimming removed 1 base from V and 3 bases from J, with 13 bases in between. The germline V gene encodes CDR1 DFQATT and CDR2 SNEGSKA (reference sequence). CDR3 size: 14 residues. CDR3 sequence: CSARGAREIYEQYF. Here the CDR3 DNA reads TGCAGTGCTAGAGGGGCCCGGGAGATCTACGAGCAGTACTTC.

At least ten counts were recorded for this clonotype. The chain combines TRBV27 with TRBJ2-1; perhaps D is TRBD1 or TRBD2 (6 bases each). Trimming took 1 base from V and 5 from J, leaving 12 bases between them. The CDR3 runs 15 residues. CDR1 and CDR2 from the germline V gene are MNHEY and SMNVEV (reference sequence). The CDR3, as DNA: TGTGCCAGCAGTTTATGGGGGGCGCAGGACAATGAGCAGTTCTTC. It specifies CASSLWGAQDNEQFF.